These 21 T cell receptor beta chains originate from one sample sequenced in a study of blood T cell repertoires in COVID-19. Assay used: immunoSEQ multiplex PCR; TCRdb lists only in-frame clones, some missing. The sample consists of 250,000 or so clones, over 70% of them appearing once. The specimen sequenced was PBMCs or T cells enriched from blood (not recorded which). The origin of the receptors is a woman in her 40s who had been exposed to COVID-19.

The V gene is TRBV10-3, the J gene TRBJ1-5; 7 bases agree with TRBD1. In germline, CDR1 is ENHRY, CDR2 SYGVKD. Trimming took 2 bases from V and 5 from J; bases not matched to a gene: 9. CDR3 length equals 16 residues. The CDR3 reads CAISEIDRVLHQPQHF. In DNA, the CDR3 is TGTGCCATCAGTGAGATAGACAGGGTTTTACATCAGCCCCAGCATTTT.

This clone appeared a single time. The V gene is TRBV6-6, the J gene TRBJ1-6; no clear D gene. V was trimmed by 11 bases and J by 3 bases, leaving 17 bases between them. Germline values: CDR1 MNHNY, CDR2 SVGAGI (reference sequence). CDR3 length: 15 amino acids. The CDR3 nucleotides are TGTGCCGCCCGACGAGGGATTGACTATAATTCACCCCTCCACTTT. Amino acid sequence: CAARRGIDYNSPLHF.

The rearrangement uses TRBV7-9 and TRBJ2-7, with 7 nucleotides matching TRBD1. The CDR3 sequence is 17 residues long. J gave up 4 bases and V 3 bases, and 15 bases lay outside the gene matches. Germline-derived CDR1 and CDR2 are SEHNR and FQNEAQ (reference sequence). In nucleotides, the CDR3 is TGTGCCAGCAGCTTTGTACAGGGGCGACCCACGGGATACGAGCAGTACTTC. Its protein is CASSFVQGRPTGYEQYF.

The chain uses TRBV10-3 and TRBJ2-2; TRBD2 matches at 11 bases. The germline gives CDR1 ENHRY, CDR2 SYGVKD. The length of the CDR3 is 16 residues. The trim removed 10 bases at V and 5 bases at J, leaving 12 bases unmatched. This CDR3 reads CATLRLAGGRTGELFF. CDR3 nucleotides: TGTGCCACCCTACGGCTAGCGGGAGGTAGGACCGGGGAGCTGTTTTTT.

The table lists this clone with a few counts. The genes are TRBV7-9 and TRBJ1-3, with 7 bases identical to TRBD1. Germline-derived CDR1 and CDR2 are SEHNR and FQNEAQ (reference sequence). Trimming cost V 3 bases and J 2 bases; bases outside gene matches: 4. The CDR3 sequence is 15 residues long. In nucleotides, the CDR3 is TGTGCCAGCAGCTTCGACAGGGTAGCTGGAAACACCATATATTTT. Protein product: CASSFDRVAGNTIYF.

V usage is TRBV6-5 and J usage is TRBJ1-2, with TRBD1 identical over 11 bases. The CDR3 sequence is 14 residues long. After removal of 9 bases from V and 7 bases from J, the junction contained 10 bases not matched to a gene. CDR1 and CDR2 from the germline V gene are MNHEY and SVGAGI. The CDR3 loop reads CASGRDRGLSGYTF. In DNA, the CDR3 is TGTGCCAGTGGACGGGACAGGGGGTTAAGTGGCTACACCTTC.

This chain joins TRBV19 and TRBJ1-2; no reliable D call. V gave up 6 bases and J gave up 7 bases, with 21 bases separating them. The CDR3 totals 15 residues. Germline V lookup: CDR1 LNHDA, CDR2 SQIVND (reference sequence). CDR3 bases: TGTGCCAGTAGCAACAACGCGCGCGCGGCAGTTGGCTACACCTTC. This translates into CASSNNARAAVGYTF.

The chain has TRBV2 and TRBJ1-5, with D perhaps TRBD1 (5 bases). CDR1 is SNHLY and CDR2 is FYNNEI in the germline V gene. V was pared by 4 bases and J by 1 base, with 11 bases between. This CDR3 is built from 15 residues. The CDR3 reads CASSGDSQSNQPQHF. The CDR3 DNA is TGTGCCAGCAGTGGAGACAGCCAGAGCAATCAGCCCCAGCATTTT.

The rearrangement links TRBV7-2 to TRBJ2-7, with TRBD2 identical over 10 bases. The junction had 2 bases not matched to a gene; V was cut back by 4 bases and J by 5 bases. Germline values: CDR1 SGHTA, CDR2 FQGNSA. This CDR3 is built from 13 residues. This chain's CDR3 is CASSWGLANEQYV. In DNA, the CDR3 is TGTGCCAGCAGCTGGGGACTAGCGAACGAGCAGTACGTC.

CDR3: CASSLSGGRAFF. CDR3 sequence (DNA): TGTGCCAGCAGTTTATCCGGGGGGCGCGCTTTCTTT. The V gene is TRBV27, the J gene TRBJ1-1; the D gene is possibly TRBD1 (6 bases). The CDR3 sequence is 12 residues long. CDR1 is MNHEY and CDR2 is SMNVEV in the germline V gene (reference sequence). V shed 0 bases and J shed 11 bases, with 10 bases lying between them.

The genes are TRBV1 and TRBJ2-5; TRBD2 reflects the table's D call only, with no check against the DNA. TRBV1 is listed as a pseudogene. The CDR3 covers 16 residues. In DNA form, the CDR3 reads TGCACCAGCAGCCAAGAGTTCGGACTACCCAAAGAGACCCAGTACTTC. It translates to CTSSQEFGLPKETQYF.

The chain joins TRBV28 to TRBJ2-5; 7 bases line up with TRBD2. The CDR3 is 14 residues long. V shed 5 bases, J shed 5 bases, and the junction held 8 bases outside the gene matches. Germline V CDR1 and CDR2: MDHEN, SYDVKM. The CDR3 is CASSPLAKGETQYF. As DNA, the CDR3 is TGTGCCAGCAGTCCACTAGCGAAGGGGGAGACCCAGTACTTC.

The CDR3 spells CASSPFRNRLAGAHQETQYF. CDR3 DNA sequence: TGTGCCAGCAGCCCCTTCCGTAATAGACTAGCGGGAGCTCATCAAGAGACCCAGTACTTC. The chain employs TRBV4-2 and TRBJ2-5; 12 bases match TRBD2. CDR1 and CDR2 from the germline V gene are LGHNA and YNFKEQ. V gave up 4 bases and J gave up 2 bases; unmatched junction bases: 17. The CDR3 contains 20 residues.

V gene TRBV10-1 combines with J gene TRBJ2-7; 10 bases match TRBD2. The junction had 11 bases not matched to a gene; V was cut back by 7 bases and J by 5 bases. CDR1 is WNHNN, CDR2 SYGVQD, per germline (reference sequence). The CDR3 sequence is 15 residues long. CDR3 DNA sequence: TGCGCCAGCACTGATAGGAGCGGGAGGGCCCACGAGCAGTACGTC. Translation: CASTDRSGRAHEQYV.

This sequence joins TRBV10-1 and TRBJ1-1, with D unresolved. Germline assignment: CDR1 WNHNN and CDR2 SYGVQD (reference sequence). The ends were cut back, 10 bases at V and 6 bases at J, with 18 bases in the middle. This CDR3 has 13 amino acids. Written as DNA, the CDR3 is TGCGCCACCAAAAGGGAGGGTTGCGCTGAAGCTTTCTTT. The encoded protein is CATKREGCAEAFF.

The chain is built from TRBV6-5 and TRBJ1-2, with a weak D call TRBD1 (5 bases). Germline-derived CDR1 and CDR2 are MNHEY and SVGAGI. Trimming cost V 4 bases and J 0 bases, with 12 bases left between them. The CDR3 consists of 15 residues. The CDR3 loop is CASSSDISANYGYTF. For the CDR3, the DNA is TGTGCCAGCAGTTCGGACATCTCAGCTAACTATGGCTACACCTTC.

This clone was recorded only once. V is TRBV11-2 and J is TRBJ1-6; no clear D. V lost 6 bases to trimming and J lost 7 bases, with 16 bases between them. The CDR3 has 15 residues. Germline CDR1 reads SGHAT; CDR2 reads FQNNGV. The CDR3 nucleotides read TGTGCCAGCAGTGAAATTCGGTCAACGAATTCACCCCTCCACTTT. Amino acids: CASSEIRSTNSPLHF.

The V gene is TRBV5-1, the J gene TRBJ1-4; D might be TRBD1 (6 bases). Germline lookup yields CDR1 SGHRS and CDR2 YFSETQ. Trimming pared 4 bases from V and 11 bases from J, leaving 21 bases between. There are 15 residues in the CDR3. CDR3 in amino acids: CASSPDPTGSVKLFF. DNA of the CDR3: TGCGCCAGCAGCCCGGACCCCACAGGGTCTGTGAAACTGTTTTTT. Complete variable domain (other parts from reference TRBV5-1 and TRBJ1-4): KAGVTQTPRYLIKTRGQQVTLSCSPISGHRSVSWYQQTPGQGLQFLFEYFSETQRNKGNFPGRFSGRQFSNSRSEMNVSTLELGDSALYLCASSPDPTGSVKLFFGSGTQLSVL.

This clone has a single count. This chain links TRBV30 with TRBJ2-5; weak D call: TRBD2 (6 bases). This CDR3 spans 14 amino acids. The V and J ends lost 2 bases and 5 bases respectively, with 15 bases between them. Germline-derived CDR1 and CDR2 are GTSNPN and SVGIG (reference sequence). CDR3 DNA sequence: TGTGCCTGGAGTCCGGCGGGGTCTGGGGAGACCCAGTACTTC. Translation gives CAWSPAGSGETQYF.

The gene calls are TRBV11-3 and TRBJ1-4; D is possibly TRBD1 (5 bases). Germline CDR1 and CDR2: SGHNT and YENEEA. This CDR3 has 14 residues. The V end was cut by 5 bases, the J end by 2 bases, with 9 bases between. The CDR3 nucleotides are TGTGCCAGCAGCCTACGGGGGACTAATGAAAAACTGTTTTTT. Residues: CASSLRGTNEKLFF.

The chain links TRBV3-1 (or the pseudogene TRBV3-2) to TRBJ2-5; TRBD2 matches at 10 bases. The CDR3 sequence is 18 residues long. CDR1 and CDR2 from the germline V gene are LGHDT and YNNKEL (reference sequence). The V gene end was trimmed by 5 bases and the J gene end by 4 bases; junction bases not matched to a gene: 16. The CDR3 DNA sequence: TGTGCCAGCAGCTCCCCCGGCGGTAGCGGGAGGTTGCGAGAGACCCAGTACTTC. It is translated as CASSSPGGSGRLRETQYF.